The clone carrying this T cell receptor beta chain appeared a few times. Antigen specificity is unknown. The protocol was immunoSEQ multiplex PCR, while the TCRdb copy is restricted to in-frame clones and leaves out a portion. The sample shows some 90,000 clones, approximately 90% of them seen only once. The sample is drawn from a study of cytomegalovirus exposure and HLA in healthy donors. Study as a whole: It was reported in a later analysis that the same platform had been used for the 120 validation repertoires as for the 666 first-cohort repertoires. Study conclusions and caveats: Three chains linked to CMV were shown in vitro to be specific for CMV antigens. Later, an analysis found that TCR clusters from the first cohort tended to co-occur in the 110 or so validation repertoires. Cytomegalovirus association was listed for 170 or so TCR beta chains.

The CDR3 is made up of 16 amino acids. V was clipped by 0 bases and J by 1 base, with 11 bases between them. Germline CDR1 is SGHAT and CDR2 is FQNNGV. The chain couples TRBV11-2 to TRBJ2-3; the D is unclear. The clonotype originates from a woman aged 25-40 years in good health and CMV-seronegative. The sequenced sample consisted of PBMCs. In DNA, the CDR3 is TGTGCCAGCAGCTTAGAAGGCGGTTTGGGCACAGATACGCAGTATTTT. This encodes CASSLEGGLGTDTQYF.